This T cell receptor beta chain was observed in a study of blood T cells in healthy people across ages. General study results and limits: The CMV status of each donor remained undetermined, and this could have confounded shifts in expanded clonotypes.

Concerning this clonotype: Its antigen is currently unknown.

V trimming: 3 bases; J trimming: 2 bases; junction bases outside the gene matches: 3. Looked up from germline, CDR1 is LGHNA and CDR2 is YSLEER. This CDR3 spans 15 amino acids. Primers used in a second PCR of about 6 to 11 cycles were a sample-barcoded 5' primer and a J-beta primer mix. TCRdb redid the calling of the 5' RACE reads with MiXCR, one entry per CDR3 protein. The top ten clones hold around 16% of a sample with around 870,000 distinct CDR3 sequences, roughly 26% of them seen once. Sample: blood. The rearrangement uses TRBV4-3 and TRBJ1-3, with 8 bases aligning to TRBD1. This receptor was taken from an elderly woman in good health. The CDR3 sequence is CASSQIQGAGNTIYF. CDR3 bases: TGCGCCAGCAGCCAGATACAGGGGGCTGGAAACACCATATATTTT.